The T cell receptor beta chain under discussion was sequenced for a study of vaccination effects on CD4 cells after COVID-19. At the level of the study: The cohort was immunized with two doses of either the BNT162b2 or mRNA-1273 vaccine. Study-level findings and limits: Only 1 of 255 vaccine-induced clones from healthy vaccinees cross-reacted with common cold coronaviruses.

This CDR3 spans 14 amino acids. Germline CDR1 and CDR2: SGHKS and YYEKEE (reference sequence). V lost 4 bases, J lost 4 bases, and 2 bases stayed unmatched. The protocol was immunoSEQ multiplex PCR, while the TCRdb copy is restricted to in-frame clones and leaves out a portion. The sample consists of around 71,000 clones, around 72% of them appearing once. Remarks on this clone: The antigen remains unidentified.

Prior to sequencing, the ViraFEST assay stimulated PBMC with viral peptide pools, which expanded the antigen-specific CD4+ T cells. CD4+ T cells were isolated after around ten days of culture. Nucleocapsid antibodies stayed negative before and after vaccination, showing no earlier SARS-CoV-2 infection. Peptides at around 9.9 ug/ml and IL-2 at around 9.3 IU/ml were added to around 2 million PBMC per well. At days 3 and 7, half of the medium was exchanged for IL-2 medium. This specimen was CD4+ T cells from PBMCs cultured with HCoV-OC43 spike peptides, taken before COVID-19 vaccination. Subset defined: HCoV-OC43 spike overlapping peptide pool stimulation. The chain uses TRBV5-5 and TRBJ1-4; TRBD1 matches at 9 bases. This TCR came from a human donor who received a COVID-19 vaccine. The CDR3: CASSPGQGNEKLFF. In nucleotides, the CDR3 is TGTGCCAGCAGCCCGGGACAGGGTAATGAAAAACTGTTTTTT.